This entry describes one T cell receptor (beta chain). Per the original methods: Counts of nucleated cells, estimated from reference gene primer amplification, were obtained. Profiling relied on immunoSEQ multiplex PCR, and the TCRdb table lists in-frame clones only, not all of them. V and J calls and clone size are as listed in that table; D and trimming were resolved from the DNA. This sample yields 65,000 to 90,000 clones, of which roughly 83% are seen a single time; approximately 2.5% belongs to the top ten. This sample is part of a study of blood T cell repertoires in COVID-19. As for the study in general: COVID-19 samples collected from the United States, Italy and Spain covered acute and convalescent phases. PBMCs, B-cell-depleted T cells, or T cells provided the cDNA or gDNA that made up the material.

The CDR3 is made up of 10 amino acids. Per germline, CDR1 GTSNPN and CDR2 SVGIG (reference sequence). Trimming took off 5 bases at V and 6 bases at J, with 7 bases between the two ends. The source of this sequence is a man older than 75 with active or convalescent COVID-19. The rearrangement uses TRBV30 and TRBJ1-2; D uncertain. Specimen: peripheral blood. The CDR3 region has the DNA TGTGCCTGGGCAAGCGATGGCTACACCTTC. Translating gives CAWASDGYTF.